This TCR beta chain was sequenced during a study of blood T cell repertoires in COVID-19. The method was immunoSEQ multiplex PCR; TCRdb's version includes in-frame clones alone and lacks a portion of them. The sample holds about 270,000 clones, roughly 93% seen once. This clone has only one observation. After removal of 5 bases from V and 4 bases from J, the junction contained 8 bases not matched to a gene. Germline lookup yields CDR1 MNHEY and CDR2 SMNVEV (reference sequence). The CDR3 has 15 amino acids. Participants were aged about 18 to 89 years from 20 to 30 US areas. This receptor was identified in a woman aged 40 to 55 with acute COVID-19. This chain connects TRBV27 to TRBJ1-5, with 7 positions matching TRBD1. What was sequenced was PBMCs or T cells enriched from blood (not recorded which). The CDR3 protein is CASSPVGQANQPQHF. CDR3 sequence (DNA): TGTGCCAGCAGTCCCGTTGGACAGGCTAATCAGCCCCAGCATTTT.